This passage covers 2 T cell receptor beta chains from one sample sequenced in a study of cytomegalovirus exposure and HLA in healthy donors. The PCR used 60 Vbeta and 13 Jbeta primers. TCRdb's table, derived via immunoSEQ multiplex PCR, lists solely in-frame clones and lacks some. The sample contains around 210,000 clones, approximately 80% of which appear only once. The sequencing input was PBMCs. These receptors all come from a man in his forties or fifties in good health and CMV-seronegative.

The chain couples TRBV21-1 to TRBJ2-1; the table's TRBD1 call for D was not verified on the DNA. TRBV21-1 is tagged as a pseudogene. CDR3 length: 18 residues. CDR3 protein: CASSKVPGQALSYNEQFF. The CDR3 nucleotides read TGTGCCAGCAGCAAAGTTCCGGGACAGGCCCTATCCTACAATGAGCAGTTCTTC.

The rearrangement joins TRBV27 to TRBJ2-3; 14 nucleotides align to TRBD2. With V trimmed by 0 bases and J by 3 bases, 5 bases remained unmatched. Per germline, CDR1 MNHEY and CDR2 SMNVEV (reference sequence). The CDR3 extends over 18 amino acids. The CDR3 loop reads CASSLSGLAGVVTDTQYF. The CDR3 region has the DNA TGTGCCAGCAGTTTATCGGGACTAGCGGGAGTAGTGACAGATACGCAGTATTTT.